Listed below are T cell receptor beta chains from one sample, sequenced in a study of cytomegalovirus exposure and HLA in healthy donors. Clones were read by immunoSEQ multiplex PCR, and TCRdb kept only the in-frame ones, dropping some. The sample consists of approximately 170,000 clones, approximately 84% of them appearing once. Material for sequencing was PBMCs. These TCRs come from a man aged 45-60 years in good health and CMV-seropositive. Both conserved end residues are part of each CDR3. The D gene is left open where the match is weak. Clone size is not always given. Where it is, it says once, few, many or a class for expanded clones.

CDR3 length	D gene	clone size	V gene	J gene	CDR3 protein	CDR3 DNA
13	-	-	TRBV6-1	TRBJ1-1	CASSVLQGTEAFF	TGTGCCAGCAGCGTACTACAGGGCACTGAAGCTTTCTTT
17	-	few	TRBV9	TRBJ2-6	CASSVDGRGAGANVLTF	TGTGCCAGCAGCGTAGATGGCAGGGGAGCGGGGGCCAACGTCCTGACTTTC
15	-	-	TRBV27	TRBJ2-7	CASSSQGSLSYEQYF	TGTGCCAGCAGTTCCCAGGGGTCTCTCTCCTACGAGCAGTACTTC
16	-	-	TRBV5-1	TRBJ2-7	CASQPDGRIESYEQYF	TGCGCCAGCCAACCAGACGGGAGAATAGAATCCTACGAGCAGTACTTC
15	-	-	TRBV9	TRBJ2-1	CASSVGLARGHEQFF	TGTGCCAGCAGCGTAGGCCTAGCGCGGGGGCATGAGCAGTTCTTC
15	TRBD1	-	TRBV18	TRBJ2-7	CASSHGQGGSYEQYF	TGTGCCAGCTCACACGGACAGGGAGGCTCCTACGAGCAGTACTTC
13	-	-	TRBV6-5	TRBJ2-3	CASTQTGTDTQYF	TGTGCCAGCACCCAGACAGGCACAGATACGCAGTATTTT
16	TRBD2	-	TRBV29-1	TRBJ2-7	CSVSGTSGRSGYEQYF	TGCAGCGTTTCCGGGACTAGCGGGAGATCCGGCTACGAGCAGTACTTC
17	TRBD1	-	TRBV9	TRBJ1-2	CASSPRDRGSPNYGYTF	TGTGCCAGCAGCCCCCGGGACAGGGGGTCACCTAACTATGGCTACACCTTC
14	-	few	TRBV18	TRBJ2-7	CASSNLAVSYEQYF	TGTGCCAGCTCAAACTTAGCGGTCTCCTACGAGCAGTACTTC
13	TRBD1	-	TRBV9	TRBJ2-1	CASSVWTGNEQFF	TGTGCCAGCAGCGTTTGGACAGGGAATGAGCAGTTCTTC
14	-	few	TRBV5-6	TRBJ1-1	CASSLGGGGTEAFF	TGTGCCAGCAGCCTAGGGGGGGGAGGAACTGAAGCTTTCTTT
16	TRBD2	-	TRBV9	TRBJ2-1	CASSVLASGGYNEQFF	TGTGCCAGCAGCGTATTAGCTAGCGGGGGCTACAATGAGCAGTTCTTC
14	TRBD1	-	TRBV2	TRBJ1-5	CASQGDSSNQPQHF	TGTGCCAGCCAGGGGGACAGTAGCAATCAGCCCCAGCATTTT
18	TRBD2	-	TRBV7-8	TRBJ2-7	CASSLVGEGLAGFYEQYF	TGTGCCAGCAGCTTAGTAGGGGAGGGACTAGCGGGCTTTTACGAGCAGTACTTC
17	TRBD1	-	TRBV5-1	TRBJ1-1	CASASGTGGFRNTEAFF	TGCGCCAGCGCATCCGGGACAGGGGGCTTTAGGAACACTGAAGCTTTCTTT
14	-	once	TRBV7-9	TRBJ1-2	CASSLAGGNYGYTF	TGTGCCAGCAGCTTAGCGGGGGGGAACTATGGCTACACCTTC
14	-	once	TRBV13	TRBJ2-7	CASTQDRNTDEQYF	TGTGCCAGCACCCAGGACAGAAACACTGACGAGCAGTACTTC
16	TRBD1	-	TRBV6-1	TRBJ1-3	CASSERQGSSGNTIYF	TGTGCCAGCAGTGAACGACAGGGCTCATCTGGAAACACCATATATTTT
15	-	few	TRBV27	TRBJ1-2	CASSFRQSNNYGYTF	TGTGCCAGCAGTTTTCGACAGTCGAATAACTATGGCTACACCTTC
15	TRBD1	-	TRBV9	TRBJ1-2	CASSTRQGINYGYTF	TGTGCCAGCAGCACTCGACAGGGTATAAACTATGGCTACACCTTC
15	TRBD1	-	TRBV5-1	TRBJ2-3	CASSFRRGLTDTQYF	TGCGCCAGCAGCTTCCGCAGGGGGCTCACAGATACGCAGTATTTT
13	-	-	TRBV18	TRBJ2-7	CASSPNGAYEQYF	TGTGCCAGCTCACCGAACGGGGCCTACGAGCAGTACTTC
16	-	-	TRBV7-8	TRBJ1-1	CASSLVGAVWDTEAFF	TGTGCCAGCAGCTTAGTTGGGGCAGTTTGGGACACTGAAGCTTTCTTT
14	-	-	TRBV28	TRBJ1-5	CAINQGRGNQPQHF	TGTGCCATCAATCAGGGAAGAGGCAATCAGCCCCAGCATTTT
15	TRBD1	-	TRBV18	TRBJ1-2	CASSPGTDSNYGYTF	TGTGCCAGCTCACCAGGGACAGACTCTAACTATGGCTACACCTTC
15	TRBD2	-	TRBV27	TRBJ2-7	CASRKGLAGVYEQYF	TGTGCCAGCAGAAAGGGACTAGCGGGAGTCTACGAGCAGTACTTC
15	-	-	TRBV29-1	TRBJ2-1	CSVEQGASSYNEQFF	TGCAGCGTTGAACAAGGGGCTAGCTCCTACAATGAGCAGTTCTTC
16	TRBD1	-	TRBV6-5	TRBJ2-2	CASSLSRGYPTGELFF	TGTGCCAGCAGTTTAAGCAGGGGGTACCCTACCGGGGAGCTGTTTTTT
14	TRBD2	-	TRBV27	TRBJ2-7	CASSLAAGAEEQYF	TGTGCCAGCAGTTTAGCAGCGGGAGCGGAGGAGCAGTACTTC
15	TRBD2	-	TRBV7-3	TRBJ2-3	CASSREGSHTDTQYF	TGTGCCAGCAGCCGGGAGGGGTCCCACACAGATACGCAGTATTTT
14	TRBD1	-	TRBV5-4	TRBJ2-5	CASRNRQGEETQYF	TGTGCCAGCAGAAATAGACAGGGGGAAGAGACCCAGTACTTC
15	-	once	TRBV18	TRBJ2-1	CASSPGWGPYNEQFF	TGTGCCAGCTCACCTGGGTGGGGGCCCTACAATGAGCAGTTCTTC
13	-	-	TRBV2	TRBJ2-3	CASYGGGTDTQYF	TGTGCCAGCTACGGGGGTGGGACAGATACGCAGTATTTT
15	TRBD2	-	TRBV9	TRBJ2-3	CASSIRGDGTDTQYF	TGTGCCAGCAGCATCCGGGGGGACGGCACAGATACGCAGTATTTT
15	-	-	TRBV19	TRBJ2-1	CASSISASSYNEQFF	TGTGCCAGTAGTATTAGCGCATCTTCCTACAATGAGCAGTTCTTC
15	TRBD1	-	TRBV28	TRBJ1-5	CASSKRNRGLQPQHF	TGTGCCAGCAGTAAGCGAAACAGGGGGCTTCAGCCCCAGCATTTT
13	-	-	TRBV5-1	TRBJ2-5	CASSLASPETQYF	TGCGCCAGCAGCTTGGCCTCTCCGGAGACCCAGTACTTC
15	TRBD2	-	TRBV7-6	TRBJ2-7	CASSLGPSGAYEQYF	TGTGCCAGCAGCTTAGGGCCTAGCGGGGCCTACGAGCAGTACTTC
13	TRBD1	-	TRBV28	TRBJ1-2	CASSLSRTGPNTF	TGTGCCAGCAGTCTCAGCCGGACAGGGCCGAACACCTTC
14	-	-	TRBV7-2	TRBJ2-5	CASSSHGLGGTQYF	TGTGCCAGCAGCTCTCACGGCCTGGGGGGGACCCAGTACTTC
18	TRBD2	-	TRBV6-1	TRBJ2-1	CASSVRASGPVSYNEQFF	TGTGCCAGCAGTGTTAGGGCTAGCGGGCCGGTCTCCTACAATGAGCAGTTCTTC
15	TRBD2	-	TRBV7-9	TRBJ2-3	CASSPGLSGTDTQYF	TGTGCCAGCAGCCCGGGACTAAGCGGGACAGATACGCAGTATTTT
17	-	once	TRBV2	TRBJ1-1	CASSLRVFSTGGTEAFF	TGTGCCAGCAGTCTTAGGGTCTTCAGTACGGGAGGCACTGAAGCTTTCTTT
14	TRBD1	-	TRBV9	TRBJ2-7	CASSAQGSSYEQYF	TGTGCCAGCAGCGCACAGGGGAGCTCCTACGAGCAGTACTTC